The present entry profiles one TCR beta chain with its context. Sequence at one end of the junction differs from germline and may be a read error. This sample stems from a study of CD4 and CD8 cells across lung adenocarcinoma regions. Germline values: CDR1 MNHEY, CDR2 SMNVEV (reference sequence). The CDR3 consists of 13 residues. In TCRdb, the PCR reads were re-called with MiXCR into one record per CDR3 protein. The sample carries roughly 6,500 distinct CDR3 sequences, 51% recorded once. The patients had localized lung adenocarcinoma, a non-small cell subtype. Material: CD4+ T cells from the center of a lung tumor. The chain couples TRBV27 to TRBJ2-1, with 7 bases that match TRBD1. The sequence was obtained from a female donor with lung adenocarcinoma. The CD4 and CD8 labels of this study may be unreliable. The DNA of the CDR3 is TGTGCCAGCCGTGCTGGGACAGACAATGCGCAGTTCTTT. As protein: CASRAGTDNAQFF.